This T cell receptor beta chain stems from a study of blood T cell repertoires in COVID-19. Study context: Some COVID-19 samples were acute and others convalescent; all came from the United States, Italy and Spain. T cells, B-cell-depleted T cells, or PBMCs provided the cDNA or gDNA that served as material.

This clone has only one observation. The V segment lost 4 bases and the J segment 0 bases; nucleotides outside the gene matches: 16. This CDR3 spans 22 amino acids. Germline-derived CDR1 and CDR2 are LGHNA and YNFKEQ. In the authors' methods: The authors estimated nucleated cell counts from reference gene primer amplification. Method: immunoSEQ multiplex PCR; TCRdb's copy keeps in-frame clones and lacks some. V and J calls plus clone size are reproduced from that table; the DNA served to infer D and trimming. The sample lists approximately 180,000 clones; approximately 83% were seen once. The TCR was taken from a human donor with active or convalescent COVID-19. The donor label of this sample is uncertain. Specimen: peripheral blood. The gene calls are TRBV4-2 and TRBJ2-1; 15 nucleotides align to TRBD2. The CDR3 nucleotides read TGTGCCAGCAGCCGGAGCCTACCCGGGACTAGCGGGGGGACGAGCTCCTACAATGAGCAGTTCTTC. It codes for CASSRSLPGTSGGTSSYNEQFF.